This entry is about one T cell receptor (beta chain). This sample was included in a study of control samples from healthy donors and cancer patients. There are 17 residues in the CDR3. Germline V gene lookup returns CDR1 SGHTA and CDR2 FQGTGA. J was trimmed by 10 bases and V by 5 bases; bases with no gene match: 15. Sequenced by immunoSEQ multiplex PCR; TCRdb stores in-frame clones only, minus some. The data contain tens of thousands of clones, around 80% of them singletons. The genes are TRBV7-3 and TRBJ2-1, with 12 bases aligning to TRBD2. The receptor comes from a man aged 70-80 years in good health. The specimen sequenced was blood. The CDR3 reads CASSRKPLAGGPFEQFF. The CDR3 DNA sequence: TGTGCCAGCAGCCGTAAACCCCTAGCGGGAGGGCCATTCGAGCAGTTCTTC.